The 16 T cell receptor beta chains below all came from one sample that was sequenced in a study of blood T cell repertoires in COVID-19. The assay was immunoSEQ multiplex PCR, and TCRdb's table has in-frame clones only and misses some. Here the sample spans about 360,000 clones, nearly 90% being singletons. Material: PBMCs or T cells enriched from blood (not recorded which). The receptor source for this set is a woman between 35 and 50 years old with acute COVID-19.

The V gene is TRBV11-2, the J gene TRBJ2-1; tentatively, D is TRBD1 (5 bases). CDR3 length: 16 amino acids. Trimming removed 5 bases at V and 2 bases at J, with 16 bases between. Germline V lookup: CDR1 SGHAT, CDR2 FQNNGV. The CDR3 reads CASSQGTADTYNEQFF. Here the CDR3 DNA reads TGTGCCAGCAGCCAGGGAACCGCGGACACCTACAATGAGCAGTTCTTC.

The V gene is TRBV5-6, the J gene TRBJ1-5, with TRBD1 as a possible D gene (5 bases). V lost 1 base to trimming and J lost 2 bases, with 10 bases between them. Germline values: CDR1 SGHDT, CDR2 YYEEEE. CDR3 length equals 15 residues. CDR3 region: CASSLQGFGNQPQHF. The CDR3 coding sequence is TGTGCCAGCAGCTTGCAGGGTTTCGGCAATCAGCCCCAGCATTTT.

This chain links TRBV5-8 with TRBJ2-2; 7 bases line up with TRBD1. Germline CDR1 and CDR2: SGHTS and YDEGEE. The junction had 18 bases not matched to a gene; V was cut back by 4 bases and J by 3 bases. The CDR3 is made up of 19 amino acids. CDR3 nucleotides: TGTGCCAGCAGCCCGTGGCGGCCGGCAGGGGGAATGGACACCGGGGAGCTGTTTTTT. As protein: CASSPWRPAGGMDTGELFF.

This rearrangement joins TRBV19 to TRBJ1-4; possibly TRBD1 for D (5 bases). In germline, CDR1 is LNHDA, CDR2 SQIVND (reference sequence). V lost 8 bases and J 7 bases, leaving 14 bases between the germline ends. The CDR3 is 13 residues long. For the CDR3, the DNA is TGTGCCAGTTCCCCGGGGCGGGGTGAAAAACTGTTTTTT. Amino acids: CASSPGRGEKLFF. Complete variable domain (other parts from reference TRBV19 and TRBJ1-4): DGGITQSPKYLFRKEGQNVTLSCEQNLNHDAMYWYRQDPGQGLRLIYYSQIVNDFQKGDIAEGYSVSREKKESFPLTVTSAQKNPTAFYLCASSPGRGEKLFFGSGTQLSVL.

The J gene is TRBJ1-2, the V gene TRBV7-9; possible D gene TRBD1, 5 bases. Germline V gene data show CDR1 as SEHNR and CDR2 as FQNEAQ (reference sequence). V dropped 0 bases and J dropped 4 bases, with 18 bases sitting between them. The CDR3 loop spans 17 amino acids. This CDR3 reads CASSLAGPIPHGYGYTF. The CDR3 region has the DNA TGTGCCAGCAGCTTAGCGGGGCCGATACCCCATGGCTATGGCTACACCTTC. Complete variable domain (other parts from reference TRBV7-9 and TRBJ1-2): DTGVSQNPRHKITKRGQNVTFRCDPISEHNRLYWYRQTLGQGPEFLTYFQNEAQLEKSRLLSDRFSAERPKGSFSTLEIQRTEQGDSAMYLCASSLAGPIPHGYGYTFGSGTRLTVV.

V is TRBV19 and J is TRBJ1-5; D may be TRBD1 (5 bases). Between the trimmed V and J ends, which lost 3 bases and 0 bases, there was a span of 18 bases. The CDR3 sequence is 18 residues long. CDR1 LNHDA and CDR2 SQIVND come from the germline V gene (reference sequence). For the CDR3, the DNA is TGTGCCAGTAGTATGCGGTGGGGGAGGCGGGATAGCAATCAGCCCCAGCATTTT. It codes for CASSMRWGRRDSNQPQHF.

Details on this clone: The same CDR3 can be traced to other DNA sequences in this sample. The gene calls are TRBV5-1 and TRBJ2-7; tentative D call: TRBD2 (6 bases). Germline values: CDR1 SGHRS, CDR2 YFSETQ. CDR3 length: 15 residues. V shed 0 bases and J shed 1 base, with 11 bases lying between them. DNA of the CDR3: TGCGCCAGCAGCTTGGCCGGGGGAAGTTCCTACGAGCAGTACTTC. This sequence encodes CASSLAGGSSYEQYF.

The CDR3 nucleotides are TGTGCCAGCAGCGTAGCTTCTAAAGAAACAGGGCCGTGTGCTCAGCCCCAGCATTTT. It codes for CASSVASKETGPCAQPQHF. V is TRBV9 and J is TRBJ1-5; D is possibly TRBD1 (6 bases). Germline CDR1 and CDR2: SGDLS and YYNGEE. The V gene lost 0 bases and the J gene lost 6 bases, with 25 bases spanning the gap. This CDR3 is built from 19 residues.

The rearrangement links TRBV2 to TRBJ1-1, with 11 bases lining up with TRBD1. CDR1 SNHLY and CDR2 FYNNEI come from the germline V gene. The CDR3 runs to 13 residues. With V trimmed by 7 bases and J by 4 bases, 2 bases remained unmatched. The CDR3 sequence: CASMGTGGTEAFF. As DNA, the CDR3 is TGTGCCAGCATGGGGACAGGGGGCACTGAAGCTTTCTTT.

The chain carries TRBV3-1 (or the pseudogene TRBV3-2) and TRBJ1-2; possible D gene TRBD1, 5 bases. CDR1 is LGHDT and CDR2 is YNNKEL in the germline V gene (reference sequence). The CDR3 loop spans 18 amino acids. V lost 1 base to trimming and J lost 4 bases, with 22 bases between them. CDR3 DNA sequence: TGTGCCAGCAGCCAAGGCTGGGGAGGGGCGCCTTCCCTCTATGGCTACACCTTC. Its protein is CASSQGWGGAPSLYGYTF.

The chain employs TRBV27 and TRBJ1-2; 11 nucleotides align to TRBD1. Per the germline V gene, CDR1 is MNHEY and CDR2 is SMNVEV (reference sequence). This CDR3 has 14 amino acids. Unmatched junction bases numbered 5, after V lost 5 bases and J lost 6 bases. This CDR3 reads CASSPGTGGNGYTF. CDR3 DNA: TGTGCCAGCAGTCCCGGGACAGGGGGGAATGGCTACACCTTC.

The DNA for the CDR3 is TGTGCCTGGAGTGTACGGGGTCCCGGGGAGCTGTTTTTT. Its protein product is CAWSVRGPGELFF. V and J are TRBV30 and TRBJ2-2; a weak D match, TRBD2 (5 bases). Per the germline V gene, CDR1 is GTSNPN and CDR2 is SVGIG (reference sequence). Trimming cost V 0 bases and J 6 bases, with 8 bases left between them. The CDR3 runs 13 residues.

This clone came up a few times. The gene calls are TRBV3-1 (or the pseudogene TRBV3-2) and TRBJ1-1, with TRBD1 identical over 7 bases. Germline lookup yields CDR1 LGHDT and CDR2 YNNKEL (reference sequence). J lost 4 bases, V lost 1 base, and 9 bases had no gene match. The CDR3 runs 16 residues. For the CDR3, the DNA is TGTGCCAGCAGCCAAGCTATGACAGGGTCTGGCACTGAAGCTTTCTTT. Amino acid sequence: CASSQAMTGSGTEAFF.

The chain is built from TRBV3-1 (or the pseudogene TRBV3-2) and TRBJ2-5, with TRBD2 matching 12 bases. The CDR3 spans 16 residues. With 4 bases clipped from V and 3 bases from J, the junction kept 6 bases outside the gene matches. Germline V gene sequence: CDR1 LGHDT, CDR2 YNNKEL (reference sequence). Here the CDR3 DNA reads TGTGCCAGCAGCCCCCTTAGACTAGCGGGGGAAGAGACCCAGTACTTC. Translating it yields CASSPLRLAGEETQYF.

This clone has just a few counts. The rearrangement links TRBV29-1 to TRBJ1-1; D remains ambiguous. Trimming removed 1 base at V and 0 bases at J, with 6 bases between. Germline CDR1 and CDR2: SQVTM and ANQGSEA. CDR3 size: 13 residues. CDR3 in DNA: TGCAGCGTTGAAGTACAGATGAACACTGAAGCTTTCTTT. Amino acid sequence: CSVEVQMNTEAFF. The full variable domain, rest sourced from reference TRBV29-1 and TRBJ1-1, is SAVISQKPSRDICQRGTSLTIQCQVDSQVTMMFWYRQQPGQSLTLIATANQGSEATYESGFVIDKFPISRPNLTFSTLTVSNMSPEDSSIYLCSVEVQMNTEAFFGQGTRLTVV.

The chain recombines TRBV10-3 with TRBJ2-7, with 9 bases that match TRBD1. The CDR3 consists of 16 residues. The germline V gene encodes CDR1 ENHRY and CDR2 SYGVKD. The J segment lost 4 bases and the V segment lost 2 bases, leaving 9 bases of the junction unmatched. The chain's CDR3 is CAISEGTGRGTYEQYF. The CDR3 DNA is TGTGCCATCAGTGAGGGGACAGGGAGGGGTACTTACGAGCAGTACTTC.